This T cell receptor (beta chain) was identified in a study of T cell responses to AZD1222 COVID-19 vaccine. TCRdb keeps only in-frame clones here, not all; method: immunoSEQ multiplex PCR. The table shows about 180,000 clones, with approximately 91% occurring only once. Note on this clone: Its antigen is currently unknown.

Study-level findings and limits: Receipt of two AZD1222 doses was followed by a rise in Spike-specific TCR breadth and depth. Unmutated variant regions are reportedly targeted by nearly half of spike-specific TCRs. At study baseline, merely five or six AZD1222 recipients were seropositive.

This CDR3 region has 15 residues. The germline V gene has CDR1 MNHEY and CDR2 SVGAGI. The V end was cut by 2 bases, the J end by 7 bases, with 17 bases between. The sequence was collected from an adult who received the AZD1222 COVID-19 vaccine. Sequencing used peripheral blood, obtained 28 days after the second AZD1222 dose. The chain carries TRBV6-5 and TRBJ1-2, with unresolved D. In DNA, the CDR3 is TGTGCCAGCAGTTACCTGGACGGGCCGAACCTTGGCTACACCTTC. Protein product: CASSYLDGPNLGYTF.